One and the same sample provided the 21 T cell receptor beta chains below, sequenced in a study of T cells in Graves' hyperthyroidism and ophthalmopathy. RNA transcripts gave rise to amplified TCR beta CDR3 regions. A first-round RT-PCR of the TCR CDR3 used the HTBI primer set. Using its own MiXCR run on the multiplex PCR reads, TCRdb lists one record per CDR3 protein. The table includes roughly 550,000 distinct CDR3 sequences, more than 15% detected once. Sequenced input: blood. The receptors derive from a woman aged 25 to 39 with Graves' ophthalmopathy.

V is TRBV19 and J is TRBJ2-4; perhaps TRBD1 as D (6 bases). V dropped 4 bases and J dropped 0 bases, with 16 bases sitting between them. CDR3 size: 17 residues. CDR1 LNHDA and CDR2 SQIVND come from the germline V gene (reference sequence). CDR3 in amino acids: CASSTARGYQAKNIQYF. CDR3 DNA: TGTGCCAGTAGTACGGCCAGGGGATACCAAGCCAAAAACATTCAGTACTTC.

The rearrangement links TRBV24-1 to TRBJ2-1; perhaps TRBD2 as D (6 bases). This CDR3 contains 14 residues. Germline CDR1 and CDR2: KGHDR and SFDVKD. The V end was cut by 1 base, the J end by 5 bases, with 8 bases between. The CDR3 sequence is CATSDLGGDNEQFF. The CDR3 coding sequence is TGTGCCACCAGTGATTTAGGCGGGGACAATGAGCAGTTCTTC.

This clonotype was picked up a small number of times. J is TRBJ2-3 and V is TRBV6-8, with 10 bases aligning to TRBD2. Germline V gives CDR1 MNHGY, CDR2 SAAAGT. J gave up 1 base and V 4 bases, and 11 bases lay outside the gene matches. The CDR3 has 18 amino acids. CDR3 sequence reads: CASSSPVNLAGGTDTQYF. The DNA for the CDR3 is TGTGCCAGCAGTTCCCCGGTCAACCTAGCGGGGGGCACAGATACGCAGTATTTT.

The table lists this clonotype with a few counts. This chain links TRBV11-3 with TRBJ2-3; either TRBD1 or TRBD2 may supply D (5 bases each). V shed 5 bases and J shed 5 bases, with 17 bases lying between them. Germline CDR1 is SGHNT and CDR2 is YENEEA. CDR3 length: 15 amino acids. The CDR3 DNA is TGTGCCAGCAGCCCCTCCGAGGGCCAGGGAGATACGCAGTATTTT. It yields the protein CASSPSEGQGDTQYF.

This clonotype was counted between two and nine times. J is TRBJ2-2 and V is TRBV6-2 or TRBV6-3; D remains unclear. Germline V gives CDR1 MNHEY, CDR2 SVGEGT. V lost 2 bases, J lost 8 bases, and 6 bases lay in between. This CDR3 comprises 12 residues. The CDR3 bases are TGTGCCAGCAGTTACCTCTCAGGGGAGCTGTTTTTT. Translated: CASSYLSGELFF.

Many counts were recorded for this clonotype. The rearrangement joins TRBV20-1 to TRBJ2-1; D perhaps matches TRBD1 (5 bases). V lost 2 bases and J 6 bases, leaving 8 bases between the germline ends. This CDR3 spans 12 amino acids. Germline V CDR1 and CDR2: DFQATT, SNEGSKA (reference sequence). CDR3: CSARQGTNEQFF. The CDR3, as DNA: TGCAGTGCTAGACAGGGTACCAATGAGCAGTTCTTC.

This clonotype was counted ten times or more. This chain connects TRBV20-1 to TRBJ2-1; the D call may be TRBD1 or TRBD2 (5 bases each). Per germline, CDR1 DFQATT and CDR2 SNEGSKA (reference sequence). This CDR3 spans 14 amino acids. V lost 2 bases and J 5 bases, leaving 13 bases between the germline ends. CDR3 bases: TGCAGTGCTAGAACGGGAATGGGGGACAATGAGCAGTTCTTC. Its protein is CSARTGMGDNEQFF.

Comment on this clonotype: The junction and the germline gene differ at one end; a read error may be behind it. V usage is TRBV10-3 and J usage is TRBJ1-2, with D unresolved. Germline CDR1 ENHRY, CDR2 SYGVKD. CDR3 length: 14 amino acids. The CDR3 nucleotides are TGTGGCATCACGGGAAACACTGCTAACTATGGCTACACCTTC. It is translated as CGITGNTANYGYTF.

This clonotype was counted ten times or more. The chain joins TRBV7-3 to TRBJ2-1; 10 nucleotides line up with TRBD2. CDR1 is SGHTA and CDR2 is FQGTGA in the germline V gene. The V and J ends lost 5 bases and 4 bases, in that order; junction bases with no gene match: 5. The CDR3 totals 15 residues. The CDR3 is CASSPPGLAYNEQFF. CDR3 bases: TGTGCCAGCAGCCCTCCGGGACTAGCGTACAATGAGCAGTTCTTC.

This clonotype occurred a few times. This rearrangement joins TRBV7-2 to TRBJ1-4; D might be TRBD1 (5 bases). CDR3 length equals 16 residues. V was trimmed by 2 bases and J by 7 bases, leaving 17 bases between them. Germline values: CDR1 SGHTA, CDR2 FQGNSA. CDR3: CASSLWGVGRVEKLFF. CDR3 nucleotide sequence: TGTGCCAGCAGCTTATGGGGGGTCGGTCGGGTTGAAAAACTGTTTTTT. The variable domain in full, with the rest retrieved from reference TRBV7-2 and TRBJ1-4, is GAGVSQSPSNKVTEKGKDVELRCDPISGHTALYWYRQSLGQGLEFLIYFQGNSAPDKSGLPSDRFSAERTGGSVSTLTIQRTQQEDSAVYLCASSLWGVGRVEKLFFGSGTQLSVL.

This clonotype has more than one count but fewer than ten. This chain uses TRBV27 with TRBJ2-7; D perhaps matches TRBD1 (5 bases). Germline V lookup: CDR1 MNHEY, CDR2 SMNVEV (reference sequence). CDR3 length: 15 amino acids. V was pared by 0 bases and J by 0 bases, with 9 bases between. The CDR3 sequence is CASSLSGPFSYEQYF. The CDR3, as DNA: TGTGCCAGCAGTTTATCGGGGCCCTTCTCCTACGAGCAGTACTTC.

V is TRBV11-1 and J is TRBJ2-1; D may be TRBD1 (6 bases). Germline V gene sequence: CDR1 SGHAT, CDR2 FQDESV (reference sequence). Trimming took off 5 bases at V and 9 bases at J, with 11 bases between the two ends. The CDR3 covers 12 residues. The CDR3 nucleotides are TGTGCCAGCAGCCATGGACAGCGTGAGCAGTTCTTC. Translation gives CASSHGQREQFF.

This clonotype has just a few counts. V and J are TRBV4-1 and TRBJ2-1; 9 bases are shared with TRBD2. V trimming: 5 bases; J trimming: 10 bases; junction bases outside the gene matches: 9. Germline V gives CDR1 MGHRA, CDR2 YSYEKL. The CDR3 has 14 residues. The CDR3 here is CASSEAGGPREQFF. The CDR3, as DNA: TGCGCCAGCAGCGAAGCGGGAGGCCCCAGGGAGCAGTTCTTC.

This sequence joins TRBV4-1 and TRBJ1-1; TRBD1 matches at 7 bases. Germline CDR1 and CDR2: MGHRA and YSYEKL. The ends lost 0 bases at V and 10 bases at J; junction bases unmatched: 14. CDR3 length equals 16 residues. CDR3 sequence (DNA): TGCGCCAGCAGCCAAGATCAGCGTCGAGACAGGGTGGTAGCTTTCTTT. It encodes CASSQDQRRDRVVAFF.

At least ten counts were recorded for this clonotype. The chain employs TRBV10-3 and TRBJ2-1; D not resolved. Per germline, CDR1 ENHRY and CDR2 SYGVKD. The CDR3 loop spans 14 amino acids. V dropped 8 bases and J dropped 0 bases, with 11 bases sitting between them. CDR3 in amino acids: CAIQNEGSYNEQFF. The CDR3 DNA follows: TGTGCCATCCAAAATGAAGGCTCCTACAATGAGCAGTTCTTC.

This clonotype was found a few times. The J gene is TRBJ1-2, the V gene TRBV27, with 11 bases aligning to TRBD1. CDR1 and CDR2 from the germline V gene are MNHEY and SMNVEV (reference sequence). This CDR3 is built from 14 residues. J lost 5 bases, V lost 3 bases, and 2 bases had no gene match. The CDR3 DNA reads TGTGCCAGCAGTTTGGGACAGGGGGAATATGGCTACACCTTC. Its translation: CASSLGQGEYGYTF.

This clonotype has just a few counts. The chain links TRBV28 to TRBJ1-2; 10 nucleotides line up with TRBD1. Germline values: CDR1 MDHEN, CDR2 SYDVKM. CDR3 length equals 12 residues. V shed 8 bases, J shed 8 bases, and the junction held 5 bases outside the gene matches. The CDR3 loop reads CASETGGDGYTF. The CDR3 bases are TGTGCCAGCGAGACAGGGGGCGACGGCTACACCTTC.

This rearrangement joins TRBV15 to TRBJ2-6, with D maybe TRBD1 (6 bases). V lost 5 bases, J lost 0 bases, and 14 bases lay in between. Germline assignment: CDR1 LNHNV and CDR2 YYDKDF (reference sequence). The CDR3 contains 17 residues. The CDR3 region has the DNA TGTGCCACCAGCTCGCCGGGACAAATCTCTGGGGCCAACGTCCTGACTTTC. Protein sequence: CATSSPGQISGANVLTF.

This clonotype was found many times. This chain connects TRBV13 to TRBJ2-2; D not certain. This CDR3 has 15 amino acids. V lost 2 bases to trimming and J lost 1 base, with 8 bases between them. Looked up from germline, CDR1 is PRHDT and CDR2 is FYEKMQ (reference sequence). This CDR3 is CASSLNSLNTGELFF. CDR3 DNA sequence: TGTGCCAGCAGCTTAAACAGCTTGAACACCGGGGAGCTGTTTTTT.

This clonotype was observed at least ten times. This chain links TRBV20-1 with TRBJ1-5; D is perhaps TRBD1 (5 bases). The V gene's germline CDR1 is DFQATT and CDR2 SNEGSKA (reference sequence). This CDR3 has 14 amino acids. V was trimmed by 2 bases and J by 7 bases, leaving 15 bases between them. The CDR3 sequence: CSARRRGAGQPQHF. CDR3 DNA sequence: TGCAGTGCTAGAAGGAGGGGCGCAGGGCAGCCCCAGCATTTT.

This clonotype was detected many times. The chain couples TRBV5-1 to TRBJ1-2; D uncertain. The CDR3 loop spans 15 amino acids. Germline V CDR1 and CDR2: SGHRS, YFSETQ. The V and J ends lost 2 bases and 5 bases respectively, with 16 bases between them. The CDR3 spells CASSFQQIGDYGYTF. The CDR3 region has the DNA TGCGCCAGCAGCTTCCAACAGATCGGGGATTATGGCTACACCTTC.